The source of this T cell receptor (beta chain) is a study of beta chain features in type 1 diabetes. Notes on the study in general: No resolution was reached here on whether HLA type influences TCRB rearrangement. Shortening that was moderate but significant affected the TCRB CDR3s of Type 1 diabetes patients in all four CD4+ subsets. In the patient group, naive, central memory and Treg TCRB repertoires seemed more alike than in the healthy donor group.

Expressed TCRB transcripts were sequenced, since all the RNA that had been isolated was reverse transcribed. Clones were sequenced by immunoSEQ multiplex PCR, and TCRdb holds only the in-frame ones, with some missing. Among hundreds of thousands of clones listed, roughly a tenth were seen once. Each of the CD4+ naive, central memory, regulatory and stem cell-like memory populations was sorted via CD45RO/CCR7/CD25/CD127/CD95/CD27. J gave up 1 base and V 3 bases, and 12 bases lay outside the gene matches. The CDR3 is made up of 19 amino acids. Germline V gives CDR1 LNHNV, CDR2 YYDKDF (reference sequence). A word on this clone: Its specificity is not known.

The sequence derives from a man aged 25-40 years with type 1 diabetes. The sequencing sample was made of naive CD4+ T cells from blood. This rearrangement joins TRBV15 to TRBJ2-1; TRBD1 agrees at 10 bases. The CDR3 sequence: CATSRRTGGVLMSYNEQFF. In nucleotides, the CDR3 is TGTGCCACCAGCAGGAGGACAGGGGGGGTACTGATGTCCTACAATGAGCAGTTCTTC.